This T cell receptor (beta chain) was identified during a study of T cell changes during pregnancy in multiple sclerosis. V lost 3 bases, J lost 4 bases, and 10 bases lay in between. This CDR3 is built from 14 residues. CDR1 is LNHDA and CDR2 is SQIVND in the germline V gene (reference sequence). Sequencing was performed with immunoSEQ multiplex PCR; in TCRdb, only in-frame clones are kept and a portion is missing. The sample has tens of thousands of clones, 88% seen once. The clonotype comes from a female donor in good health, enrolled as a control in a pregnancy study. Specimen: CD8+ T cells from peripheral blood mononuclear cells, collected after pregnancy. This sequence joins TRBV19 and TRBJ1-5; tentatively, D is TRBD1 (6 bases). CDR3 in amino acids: CASSIRDTNQPQHF. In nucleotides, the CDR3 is TGTGCCAGTAGTATTAGGGACACAAATCAGCCCCAGCATTTT.